Listed here are 29 T cell receptor beta chains from one sample, sequenced in a study of shared clonotypes between healthy human individuals. Sequencing was performed with immunoSEQ multiplex PCR; in TCRdb, only in-frame clones are kept and a portion is missing. The sample carries 950,000 to 1,100,000 clones, more than 75% recorded once. Sequenced material: memory CD4+ T cells from PBMCs. Sample subset: CD45RA-negative fraction. The receptors shown here come from a man between 18 and 29 years old in good health. Some clones in this sample may be carry-over from other donors' samples.

The CDR3 region is CASSLRSSGKDEQFF. The CDR3 region has the DNA TGTGCCAGCAGCTTAAGGTCTAGCGGGAAAGACGAGCAGTTCTTC. The rearrangement links TRBV7-2 to TRBJ2-1; 9 bases are a match to TRBD2. The CDR3 consists of 15 residues. The ends lost 2 bases at V and 10 bases at J; junction bases unmatched: 9. Germline CDR1 and CDR2: SGHTA and FQGNSA.

This sequence joins TRBV29-1 and TRBJ2-3, with 9 bases that match TRBD1. V was clipped by 1 base and J by 0 bases; unmatched bases: 2. Germline CDR1 and CDR2: SQVTM and ANQGSEA. This CDR3 spans 15 amino acids. Here the CDR3 reads CSVEGGQGSTDTQYF. The CDR3 nucleotides read TGCAGCGTTGAAGGTGGACAGGGGAGCACAGATACGCAGTATTTT.

This chain connects TRBV9 to TRBJ1-1; 8 bases line up with TRBD1. Losses at the gene ends were 2 bases for V and 4 bases for J; bases not matched to a gene: 4. The CDR3 is 14 amino acids. The V gene's germline CDR1 is SGDLS and CDR2 YYNGEE. The CDR3 loop reads CASSVTGAVTEAFF. The CDR3 DNA follows: TGTGCCAGCAGCGTGACAGGGGCGGTCACTGAAGCTTTCTTT.

The rearrangement joins TRBV15 to TRBJ2-1; perhaps D is TRBD1 or TRBD2 (6 bases each). CDR1 is LNHNV and CDR2 is YYDKDF in the germline V gene (reference sequence). Trimming removed 1 base from V and 7 bases from J, with 17 bases in between. The CDR3 contains 16 residues. CDR3 loop: CATSRVLTEGGNEQFF. The CDR3 region has the DNA TGTGCCACCAGCAGAGTGTTGACAGAAGGGGGGAATGAGCAGTTCTTC.

The CDR3 DNA reads TGTGCCAGCAGGCCCCGAGAGTTAAGAGATACGCAGTATTTT. Amino acid sequence: CASRPRELRDTQYF. The rearrangement links TRBV10-3 to TRBJ2-3, with unresolved D. The CDR3 consists of 14 residues. Trimming took off 10 bases at V and 5 bases at J, with 19 bases between the two ends. CDR1 and CDR2 (germline): ENHRY, SYGVKD.

Comments on this clone: The sample holds other DNA sequences that translate to the same CDR3. The chain combines TRBV5-1 with TRBJ2-2; TRBD2 matches 11 bases. The CDR3 length is 15 residues. The ends lost 0 bases at V and 5 bases at J; junction bases unmatched: 0. CDR1 and CDR2 (germline): SGHRS, YFSETQ. CDR3 sequence (DNA): TGCGCCAGCAGCTTGGTAGCGGGAGGGACCGGGGAGCTGTTTTTT. Encoded protein: CASSLVAGGTGELFF.

This chain uses TRBV11-3 with TRBJ1-1; unclear D gene. The V end was cut by 1 base, the J end by 2 bases, with 11 bases between. CDR3 length: 15 amino acids. The germline gives CDR1 SGHNT, CDR2 YENEEA. The CDR3 sequence: CASSLGGRSNTEAFF. In DNA form, the CDR3 reads TGTGCCAGCAGCTTAGGAGGCAGGTCCAACACTGAAGCTTTCTTT.

The chain uses TRBV30 and TRBJ2-5; tentatively, D is TRBD2 (5 bases). Looked up from germline, CDR1 is GTSNPN and CDR2 is SVGIG (reference sequence). V was cut by 1 base and J by 1 base, with 13 bases left in between. The CDR3 is made up of 15 amino acids. CDR3 sequence: CAWSAPYGIQETQYF. The CDR3 DNA sequence: TGTGCCTGGAGTGCCCCGTACGGGATCCAAGAGACCCAGTACTTC.

V is TRBV2 and J is TRBJ2-1; possibly TRBD1 or TRBD2 for D (6 bases each). The CDR3 is 13 amino acids. Germline assignment: CDR1 SNHLY and CDR2 FYNNEI. Trimming took 7 bases from V and 9 from J, leaving 16 bases between them. CDR3 region: CASILRGGSEQFF. CDR3 nucleotides: TGTGCCAGCATCCTTAGAGGGGGGAGTGAGCAGTTCTTC. The full variable domain, rest sourced from reference TRBV2 and TRBJ2-1, is EPEVTQTPSHQVTQMGQEVILRCVPISNHLYFYWYRQILGQKVEFLVSFYNNEISEKSEIFDDQFSVERPDGSNFTLKIRSTKLEDSAMYFCASILRGGSEQFFGPGTRLTVL.

The chain is built from TRBV19 and TRBJ1-2; 8 nucleotides line up with TRBD1. CDR1 and CDR2 from the germline V gene are LNHDA and SQIVND (reference sequence). Trimming at V came to 2 bases and at J to 4 bases, leaving 6 bases not matched to a gene. The length of the CDR3 is 15 residues. CDR3 sequence (DNA): TGTGCCAGTAGTATACGGACAGGGAAGAGCTATGGCTACACCTTC. Translating it yields CASSIRTGKSYGYTF.

V is TRBV18 and J is TRBJ2-1, with 16 bases lining up with TRBD2. Trimming cost V 3 bases and J 6 bases; bases outside gene matches: 8. There are 18 residues in the CDR3. The germline CDR1 and CDR2 sequences are KGHSH and LQKENI. CDR3 in DNA: TGTGCCAGCTCACCGGGACTAGCGGGAGGGCCCTCGTCCAATGAGCAGTTCTTC. Amino acid sequence: CASSPGLAGGPSSNEQFF.

This clone was found once. The chain carries TRBV27 and TRBJ1-2, with D tentatively TRBD1 (5 bases). Germline V gene data show CDR1 as MNHEY and CDR2 as SMNVEV (reference sequence). The CDR3 is made up of 13 amino acids. Trimming pared 6 bases from V and 4 bases from J, leaving 12 bases between. CDR3: CASRRGLGYGYTF. The CDR3 DNA is TGTGCCAGCAGAAGGGGCTTGGGCTATGGCTACACCTTC.

This sequence joins TRBV6-4 and TRBJ1-1; D call uncertain. Trimming took 3 bases from V and 2 from J, leaving 7 bases between them. CDR3 length equals 13 residues. Per the germline V gene, CDR1 is MRHNA and CDR2 is SNTAGT. The DNA for the CDR3 is TGTGCCAGCAGTGAGCAGTTTAACACTGAAGCTTTCTTT. Residues: CASSEQFNTEAFF.

The V and J genes are TRBV19 and TRBJ1-5, with a tentative D call TRBD1 (6 bases). V was clipped by 5 bases and J by 7 bases, with 15 bases between them. CDR3 size: 14 residues. Germline-derived CDR1 and CDR2 are LNHDA and SQIVND (reference sequence). The CDR3 DNA reads TGTGCCAGTAGTGGTACAGGGATAATCCAGCCCCAGCATTTT. Amino acids: CASSGTGIIQPQHF.

The chain has TRBV28 and TRBJ2-3, with D perhaps matching TRBD1 (6 bases). Trimming left V 6 bases short and J 2 bases short, with 15 bases between. This CDR3 is built from 15 residues. CDR1 is MDHEN and CDR2 is SYDVKM in the germline V gene. In DNA form, the CDR3 reads TGTGCCAGCAGCCCTCGGGACACATTCACAGATACGCAGTATTTT. Translated: CASSPRDTFTDTQYF.

In DNA, the CDR3 is TGTGCCAGCACCAACAGGGGAGTCACTGAAGCTTTCTTT. Its translation: CASTNRGVTEAFF. The chain couples TRBV6-6 to TRBJ1-1, with 7 bases fitting TRBD1. This CDR3 has 13 residues. V lost 7 bases, J lost 4 bases, and 6 bases stayed unmatched. Germline V gene sequence: CDR1 MNHNY, CDR2 SVGAGI (reference sequence).

On this clone itself: Other nucleotide sequences from this sample produce the same CDR3. The chain has TRBV5-1 and TRBJ2-1; D gene unclear. The germline V gene has CDR1 SGHRS and CDR2 YFSETQ. V was trimmed by 1 base and J by 10 bases, leaving 9 bases between them. The CDR3 contains 12 residues. The CDR3 sequence is CASSLPSWEQFF. The CDR3 DNA sequence: TGCGCCAGCAGCTTGCCCTCCTGGGAGCAGTTCTTC.

Concerning this clone: The likely explanation is a read error, given a far larger clone one base away. The sample contains more than one DNA sequence encoding this CDR3. The J gene is TRBJ1-1, the V gene TRBV30, with D tentatively TRBD1 (5 bases). The CDR3 has 14 residues. The germline gives CDR1 GTSNPN, CDR2 SVGIG (reference sequence). The chain's CDR3 is CAWETGLMNTEAFF. CDR3 bases: TGTGCCTGGGAAACAGGCCTCATGAACACTGAAGCCTTCTTT.

This clone occurred once. The chain links TRBV4-3 to TRBJ2-7; 8 nucleotides align to TRBD2. Germline loops: CDR1 LGHNA, CDR2 YSLEER. The CDR3 length is 17 residues. V lost 3 bases, J lost 0 bases, and 10 bases stayed unmatched. Here the CDR3 reads CASSHHWTSLSSYEQYF. In DNA, the CDR3 is TGCGCCAGCAGCCACCATTGGACTAGCCTCTCCTCCTACGAGCAGTACTTC.

The chain has TRBV11-2 and TRBJ2-1; 12 bases are a match to TRBD2. Unmatched junction bases numbered 14, after V lost 5 bases and J lost 9 bases. Germline assignment: CDR1 SGHAT and CDR2 FQNNGV. There are 17 residues in the CDR3. DNA of the CDR3: TGTGCCAGCAGCCCCCGGAGTCTAGCGGGAGGGCCTCTTGAGCAGTTCTTC. Its translation: CASSPRSLAGGPLEQFF.

Note on this clone: This sample includes further DNA sequences coding for the same CDR3. V usage is TRBV20-1 and J usage is TRBJ2-7; D not certain. V lost 1 base and J lost 6, with 4 bases in between. The CDR3 has 10 residues. CDR1 is DFQATT, CDR2 SNEGSKA, per germline (reference sequence). The CDR3 spells CSARVLEQYF. The CDR3 nucleotides are TGCAGTGCTAGAGTACTCGAGCAGTACTTC.

CDR3 DNA sequence: TGCACCAGCAGGCGATGGGGTTTGCGAAAGACCTATGGCTACACCTTC. Translating it yields CTSRRWGLRKTYGYTF. J is TRBJ1-2 and V is TRBV1. TRBV1 is marked as a pseudogene. There are 16 residues in the CDR3.

The table lists this clone with a count of one. The V and J genes are TRBV27 and TRBJ1-1, with 9 bases fitting TRBD1. This CDR3 spans 12 amino acids. After removal of 4 bases from V and 10 bases from J, the junction contained 4 bases not matched to a gene. Germline loops: CDR1 MNHEY, CDR2 SMNVEV (reference sequence). The CDR3 loop reads CASSSNRGRAFF. CDR3 in DNA: TGTGCCAGCAGTTCGAACAGGGGGCGAGCTTTCTTT.

This sequence joins TRBV5-1 and TRBJ2-1, with a weak D call TRBD2 (5 bases). Trimming left V 4 bases short and J 1 base short, with 12 bases between. Germline lookup yields CDR1 SGHRS and CDR2 YFSETQ. The CDR3 is 15 amino acids. In DNA, the CDR3 is TGCGCCAGCAGCCCAGAGGGTAGATCCTACAATGAGCAGTTCTTC. This sequence encodes CASSPEGRSYNEQFF. Full variable domain (rest looked up from reference TRBV5-1 and TRBJ2-1): KAGVTQTPRYLIKTRGQQVTLSCSPISGHRSVSWYQQTPGQGLQFLFEYFSETQRNKGNFPGRFSGRQFSNSRSEMNVSTLELGDSALYLCASSPEGRSYNEQFFGPGTRLTVL.

The CDR3 loop reads CASSAPGRGLEKLFF. As DNA, the CDR3 is TGTGCCAGCAGTGCCCCCGGCAGGGGGCTTGAAAAACTGTTTTTT. This chain uses TRBV28 with TRBJ1-4; 8 bases fit TRBD1. This CDR3 contains 15 residues. Per germline, CDR1 MDHEN and CDR2 SYDVKM. Germline trimming cut 5 bases from V and 7 bases from J; bases unmatched to any gene: 9.

The chain uses TRBV28 and TRBJ1-2; D is unresolved. V was pared by 5 bases and J by 4 bases, with 11 bases between. The CDR3 extends over 13 amino acids. Germline CDR1 MDHEN, CDR2 SYDVKM. CDR3 region: CASSRKEGYGYTF. As DNA, the CDR3 is TGTGCCAGCAGTAGAAAAGAGGGCTATGGCTACACCTTC.

The chain is built from TRBV7-6 and TRBJ2-1; perhaps D is TRBD1 or TRBD2 (6 bases each). Germline CDR1 SGHVS, CDR2 FNYEAQ. V was shortened by 3 bases and J by 1 base, with 10 bases between the two germline ends. The CDR3 extends over 15 amino acids. The CDR3 reads CASSLEGGSYNEQFF. CDR3 bases: TGTGCCAGCAGCTTGGAAGGGGGGTCCTACAATGAGCAGTTCTTC.

The V and J genes are TRBV7-9 and TRBJ2-5, with D uncertain. Germline V gene lookup returns CDR1 SEHNR and CDR2 FQNEAQ (reference sequence). The CDR3 has 13 residues. V lost 0 bases and J lost 6, with 8 bases in between. CDR3 sequence reads: CASSLAGRQTQYF. CDR3 DNA: TGTGCCAGCAGCTTAGCGGGTAGGCAGACCCAGTACTTC.

This sequence joins TRBV7-9 and TRBJ2-5, with 10 nucleotides matching TRBD2. V trimming: 1 base; J trimming: 4 bases; junction bases outside the gene matches: 6. CDR3 length equals 16 residues. In germline, CDR1 is SEHNR, CDR2 FQNEAQ (reference sequence). The CDR3 DNA sequence: TGTGCCAGCAGCTTAGGTCTAGCGGGAGTGTCAGAGACCCAGTACTTC. Its protein is CASSLGLAGVSETQYF. The variable domain in full, completed from reference TRBV7-9 and TRBJ2-5, reads DTGVSQNPRHKITKRGQNVTFRCDPISEHNRLYWYRQTLGQGPEFLTYFQNEAQLEKSRLLSDRFSAERPKGSFSTLEIQRTEQGDSAMYLCASSLGLAGVSETQYFGPGTRLLVL.